These 4 T cell receptor beta chains were all obtained from the same sample, sequenced in a study of Graves' ophthalmopathy and Graves' hyperthyroidism. As the template, RNA transcripts were used to amplify TCR beta CDR3 regions. The library came from an HTBI-primed first-round RT-PCR and a second-round multiplex PCR. TCRdb reprocessed the multiplex PCR reads with MiXCR, giving one entry per CDR3 protein. The sample comprises some 1.1 million distinct CDR3 sequences, about 35% of which are singletons, and around 10% rests with the top ten. Sequencing was performed on peripheral blood or thyroid tissue (not recorded which). All receptors come from an adult man with Graves' hyperthyroidism.

This clonotype was observed many times. The chain carries TRBV7-9 and TRBJ1-2; D is unresolved. The germline V and J ends were trimmed by 0 bases and 8 bases, with 16 bases remaining between them. Per the germline V gene, CDR1 is SEHNR and CDR2 is FQNEAQ (reference sequence). The CDR3 length is 15 residues. The CDR3 protein is CASSLAGGGRDGYTF. CDR3 DNA sequence: TGTGCCAGCAGCTTAGCGGGTGGAGGGCGAGACGGCTACACCTTC.

This clonotype was detected ten times or more. The rearrangement links TRBV7-2 to TRBJ1-5; 7 bases align to TRBD1. Germline V gene data show CDR1 as SGHTA and CDR2 as FQGNSA. J was trimmed by 5 bases and V by 1 base; bases with no gene match: 5. The CDR3 has 15 amino acids. CDR3 nucleotide sequence: TGTGCCAGCAGCTTAGGCTGGGGACAGTATCAGCCCCAGCATTTT. Amino acid sequence: CASSLGWGQYQPQHF.

This clonotype has at least ten counts. The chain links TRBV6-5 to TRBJ1-3; D is possibly TRBD1 (6 bases). The ends were cut back, 6 bases at V and 0 bases at J, with 12 bases in the middle. From germline, CDR1 is MNHEY and CDR2 SVGAGI. This CDR3 has 15 amino acids. CDR3 in DNA: TGTGCCAGCAGCCAGACAGGTACCTCTGGAAACACCATATATTTT. This translates into CASSQTGTSGNTIYF.

The table lists this clonotype with a count of one. Mismatch with germline at one junction end may stem from a read error. This sequence joins TRBV25-1 and TRBJ1-4, with TRBD1 matching 11 bases. This CDR3 is built from 14 residues. Germline CDR1 and CDR2: MGHDK and SYGVNS. The CDR3 loop is CTSRVGQGGEKLFF. The CDR3 nucleotides are TGTACCAGCAGAGTGGGACAGGGGGGTGAAAAACTGTTTTTT.